The 26 T cell receptor beta chains below were found in one sample sequenced in a study of identical twins' blood T cells. In TCRdb, the 5' RACE reads were re-called with MiXCR into one record per CDR3 protein. The repertoire holds fewer than 450,000 distinct CDR3 sequences, with more than 25% as singletons. The specimen sequenced was PBMCs. These receptors all come from a woman aged 18 to 55 in good health.

This clonotype was counted at least ten times. The chain links TRBV12-3 or TRBV12-4 to TRBJ1-1; 7 bases are shared with TRBD1. CDR3 length equals 15 residues. The V gene end was trimmed by 6 bases and the J gene end by 3 bases; junction bases not matched to a gene: 10. The CDR3 DNA sequence: TGTGCCAGCAGCCCCCGACAGGGTAGGGACACTGAAGCTTTCTTT. Protein product: CASSPRQGRDTEAFF.

This clonotype was counted between two and nine times. The chain uses TRBV10-3 and TRBJ1-2; D is perhaps TRBD1 (6 bases). Germline assignment: CDR1 ENHRY and CDR2 SYGVKD. This CDR3 spans 13 amino acids. V was clipped by 7 bases and J by 5 bases, with 14 bases between them. The CDR3 protein is CAITPDSSYGYTF. The CDR3 coding sequence is TGTGCCATCACCCCGGACAGCAGTTATGGCTACACCTTC.

The gene calls are TRBV10-3 and TRBJ2-3; D may correspond to TRBD1 or TRBD2 (5 bases each). This CDR3 is 15 amino acids long. Germline values: CDR1 ENHRY, CDR2 SYGVKD. V dropped 7 bases and J dropped 1 base, with 15 bases sitting between them. Here the CDR3 DNA reads TGTGCCATCATTCCTAGTGGGGGAGGCACAGATACGCAGTATTTT. It codes for CAIIPSGGGTDTQYF.

The chain has TRBV27 and TRBJ1-1; TRBD1 agrees at 9 bases. The CDR3 length is 13 residues. Looked up from germline, CDR1 is MNHEY and CDR2 is SMNVEV (reference sequence). V gave up 6 bases and J gave up 5 bases; unmatched junction bases: 4. CDR3 nucleotides: TGTGCCAGCAGGACCGGGACAGGGACTGAAGCTTTCTTT. As protein: CASRTGTGTEAFF.

This clonotype was observed a handful of times. The rearrangement links TRBV10-3 to TRBJ2-6; D not resolved. The germline V and J ends were trimmed by 2 bases and 0 bases, with 5 bases remaining between them. This CDR3 is 15 amino acids long. Germline values: CDR1 ENHRY, CDR2 SYGVKD. The CDR3 nucleotides are TGTGCCATCAGTGAGGGTGTCTCTGGGGCCAACGTCCTGACTTTC. This sequence encodes CAISEGVSGANVLTF.

This clonotype was found a few times. Lacking the conserved final phenylalanine or tryptophan, this CDR3 likely reflects a read error. CDR3 DNA sequence: TGTGCCAGTAAAGAGAACACTGAAGCTTTCTAT. Its protein is CASKENTEAFY. The V gene is TRBV19, the J gene TRBJ1-1; D unresolved. This CDR3 has 11 amino acids. The V and J ends lost 7 bases and 1 base respectively, with 4 bases between them. CDR1 and CDR2 (germline): LNHDA, SQIVND (reference sequence).

This clonotype was detected ten times or more. This chain links TRBV12-3 or TRBV12-4 with TRBJ1-3; 7 positions agree with TRBD1. V shed 1 base and J 1 base; nucleotides not matched to a gene: 1. This CDR3 is 15 amino acids long. The DNA of the CDR3 is TGTGCCAGCAGTTTAGGGGGACAGTCTGGAAACACCATATATTTT. Translation: CASSLGGQSGNTIYF.

This clonotype was seen once. The CDR3 does not close with the conserved phenylalanine or tryptophan, likely indicating a read error. V usage is TRBV5-6 and J usage is TRBJ2-5, with D perhaps matching TRBD1 (5 bases). Germline CDR1 SGHDT, CDR2 YYEEEE. The CDR3 loop spans 13 amino acids. CDR3 in DNA: TGTGCCAGCAGCTTGGGGACACAAGGGACCCAGTACCTC. This encodes CASSLGTQGTQYL.

This clonotype was counted only a few times. The J gene is TRBJ2-7, the V gene TRBV19; 7 bases map to TRBD2. This CDR3 is built from 13 residues. V shed 3 bases and J 5 bases; nucleotides not matched to a gene: 4. Germline V lookup: CDR1 LNHDA, CDR2 SQIVND (reference sequence). CDR3 DNA sequence: TGTGCCAGTAGTATCGGGGGGATCAACGAGCAGTACTTC. Translation gives CASSIGGINEQYF.

The chain uses TRBV30 and TRBJ1-3; D is uncertain. The V end lost 2 bases, the J end lost 4 bases, and 9 bases lay between the germline ends. Per germline, CDR1 GTSNPN and CDR2 SVGIG (reference sequence). This CDR3 contains 13 residues. The CDR3 region is CAWSIGSGNTIYF. The CDR3 bases are TGTGCCTGGAGTATTGGGTCCGGAAACACCATATATTTT.

This rearrangement joins TRBV10-1 to TRBJ2-3; 10 nucleotides line up with TRBD1. Per germline, CDR1 WNHNN and CDR2 SYGVQD (reference sequence). Trimming took 6 bases from V and 3 from J; bases not matched to a gene: 6. CDR3 length: 15 residues. The CDR3 protein is CASSPGQGTTDTQYF. DNA of the CDR3: TGCGCCAGCAGCCCGGGACAGGGGACAACAGATACGCAGTATTTT.

J is TRBJ1-1 and V is TRBV9, with D possibly matching TRBD1 (5 bases). The length of the CDR3 is 14 residues. Germline lookup yields CDR1 SGDLS and CDR2 YYNGEE. The V end was cut by 3 bases, the J end by 4 bases, with 13 bases between. Here the CDR3 DNA reads TGTGCCAGCAGCGCCCGAGGGGTTGGCACTGAAGCTTTCTTT. Translation gives CASSARGVGTEAFF.

This clonotype came up many times. The chain carries TRBV2 and TRBJ2-5; TRBD1 matches 7 bases. Trimming cost V 7 bases and J 1 base; bases outside gene matches: 6. CDR1 and CDR2 from the germline V gene are SNHLY and FYNNEI. The CDR3 runs 14 residues. CDR3 residues: CASKGGQLQETQYF. The CDR3 coding sequence is TGTGCCAGCAAAGGGGGACAGCTCCAAGAGACCCAGTACTTC.

This clonotype showed up just a few times. The chain joins TRBV29-1 to TRBJ1-2; D is unresolved. Looked up from germline, CDR1 is SQVTM and CDR2 is ANQGSEA. Trimming pared 7 bases from V and 6 bases from J, leaving 15 bases between. This CDR3 has 12 amino acids. CDR3 region: CSELPPGHGYTF. The CDR3 DNA reads as TGCAGCGAGCTCCCCCCGGGTCATGGCTACACCTTC.

The rearrangement links TRBV6-1 to TRBJ1-2, with 10 nucleotides matching TRBD1. Per germline, CDR1 MNHNS and CDR2 SASEGT. CDR3 length equals 15 residues. The V segment lost 6 bases and the J segment 1 base; nucleotides outside the gene matches: 5. CDR3 DNA sequence: TGTGCCAGCAGACGGGGGACAGGGGATAACTATGGCTACACCTTC. It is translated as CASRRGTGDNYGYTF.

CDR3 residues: CASSYLLAGVADTQYF. As DNA, the CDR3 is TGTGCCAGCAGTTACCTACTAGCGGGAGTAGCAGATACGCAGTATTTT. J is TRBJ2-3 and V is TRBV6-6; 11 bases are a match to TRBD2. V shed 2 bases and J 4 bases; nucleotides not matched to a gene: 5. Germline V gene data show CDR1 as MNHNY and CDR2 as SVGAGI (reference sequence). The CDR3 spans 16 residues.

This chain uses TRBV7-3 with TRBJ2-3; D is unclear. V was shortened by 2 bases and J by 7 bases, with 10 bases between the two germline ends. The CDR3 runs to 13 residues. From germline, CDR1 is SGHTA and CDR2 FQGTGA. The CDR3 DNA follows: TGTGCCAGCAGCTTAGACAAATCGAATACGCAGTATTTT. Amino acid sequence: CASSLDKSNTQYF.

V is TRBV29-1 and J is TRBJ2-7; 7 bases match TRBD2. The CDR3 sequence is 12 residues long. Germline CDR1 is SQVTM and CDR2 is ANQGSEA. The V gene end was trimmed by 3 bases and the J gene end by 3 bases; junction bases not matched to a gene: 2. The CDR3 reads CSVEVAGYEQYF. The CDR3 DNA sequence: TGCAGCGTTGAGGTAGCGGGCTACGAGCAGTACTTC.

Comments on this clonotype: The junction departs from the called germline gene at one end, perhaps through a read error. CDR3 coding DNA: TGTGCCAGCAGCTTAGCCTCGGGGGGCACTGAAGCTCTCTTT. Amino acids: CASSLASGGTEALF. This chain uses TRBV7-9 with TRBJ1-1; TRBD1 might be the D (6 bases). This CDR3 has 14 residues. Germline CDR1 reads SEHNR; CDR2 reads FQNEAQ (reference sequence). The variable domain in full, completed from reference TRBV7-9 and TRBJ1-1, reads DTGVSQNPRHKITKRGQNVTFRCDPISEHNRLYWYRQTLGQGPEFLTYFQNEAQLEKSRLLSDRFSAERPKGSFSTLEIQRTEQGDSAMYLCASSLASGGTEALFGQGTRLTVV.

The V gene is TRBV28, the J gene TRBJ1-1; D is perhaps TRBD1 (5 bases). This CDR3 region has 13 residues. Germline values: CDR1 MDHEN, CDR2 SYDVKM. Trimming stripped 4 bases from V and 6 bases from J, with 12 bases between. The CDR3 region is CASSWGGDAEAFF. The CDR3 DNA follows: TGTGCCAGCAGTTGGGGGGGGGACGCTGAAGCTTTCTTT.

The chain recombines TRBV29-1 with TRBJ2-2; D may be TRBD2 (5 bases). The length of the CDR3 is 15 residues. V shed 3 bases and J shed 3 bases, with 14 bases lying between them. Germline CDR1 and CDR2: SQVTM and ANQGSEA. In DNA form, the CDR3 reads TGCAGCGTTGAGGGAAGAGCGGATTACACCGGGGAGCTGTTTTTT. Translating gives CSVEGRADYTGELFF.

This clonotype was observed once. The gene calls are TRBV20-1 and TRBJ2-4; D gene ambiguous. This CDR3 is built from 13 residues. Trimming cost V 0 bases and J 6 bases, with 9 bases left between them. The germline V gene encodes CDR1 DFQATT and CDR2 SNEGSKA (reference sequence). The chain's CDR3 is CSARDFGTNIQYF. The CDR3 DNA sequence: TGCAGTGCTAGAGACTTTGGTACAAACATTCAGTACTTC.

About this clonotype itself: A junction boundary mismatches the germline segment, possibly from a read error. This sequence joins TRBV11-2 and TRBJ1-1; D unclear. The CDR3 has 15 residues. Germline V lookup: CDR1 SGHAT, CDR2 FQNNGV. CDR3 DNA sequence: TGTGCCGGCAGCTTAAGGTGGCAGATAAACACTGAAGCTTTCTTT. Translating gives CAGSLRWQINTEAFF. The full variable domain, completed using reference TRBV11-2 and TRBJ1-1, is EAGVAQSPRYKIIEKRQSVAFWCNPISGHATLYWYQQILGQGPKLLIQFQNNGVVDDSQLPKDRFSAERLKGVDSTLKIQPAKLEDSAVYLCAGSLRWQINTEAFFGQGTRLTVV.

This clonotype came up a few times. The chain carries TRBV10-3 and TRBJ1-3, with 7 bases identical to TRBD1. The ends lost 7 bases at V and 2 bases at J; junction bases unmatched: 8. Looked up from germline, CDR1 is ENHRY and CDR2 is SYGVKD. The CDR3 runs to 15 residues. CDR3 sequence (DNA): TGTGCCATCACCTCACAGGGGACAGCTGGAAACACCATATATTTT. This encodes CAITSQGTAGNTIYF.

The chain couples TRBV7-8 to TRBJ1-1; no clear D gene. The CDR3 sequence is 14 residues long. V lost 3 bases to trimming and J lost 0 bases, with 8 bases between them. In germline, CDR1 is SGHVS, CDR2 FQNEAQ. The CDR3 sequence: CASSLRIMNTEAFF. CDR3 DNA sequence: TGTGCCAGCAGCTTGCGGATTATGAACACTGAAGCTTTCTTT.

As for this clonotype: This likely comes from a read error, as the CDR3 has no conserved phenylalanine or tryptophan at its end. V usage is TRBV27 and J usage is TRBJ1-1; D unclear. Trimming took off 3 bases at V and 5 bases at J, with 7 bases between the two ends. The CDR3 runs 12 residues. Germline assignment: CDR1 MNHEY and CDR2 SMNVEV (reference sequence). The CDR3 loop reads CASSLPGTEAFL. In nucleotides, the CDR3 is TGTGCCAGCAGTTTGCCCGGGACTGAAGCTTTCCTT.